The sequence of this T cell receptor (beta chain) was determined in a study of cytomegalovirus exposure and HLA in healthy donors. Study findings and constraints: The authors enumerated 150 to 200 TCR beta chains as linked to cytomegalovirus.

The length of the CDR3 is 15 residues. Germline-derived CDR1 and CDR2 are MNHEY and SVGAGI. Trimming took off 4 bases at V and 4 bases at J, with 16 bases between the two ends. Primers: 60 Vbeta forward and 13 Jbeta reverse. Clones were read by immunoSEQ multiplex PCR, and TCRdb kept only the in-frame ones, dropping some. This table has about 160,000 clones, around four fifths appearing once. Points on this clone: Its antigen is as yet unknown.

Healthy bone marrow donors made up the donor group. Donors sampled were nominally healthy, though unrecorded immune exposures were likely. The rearrangement uses TRBV6-5 and TRBJ1-2, with no clear D. The clonotype originates from a woman aged 25 to 45 in good health and CMV-seronegative. Sequencing was carried out using PBMCs. The CDR3 protein is CASSSPQVGSYGYTF. The CDR3 DNA reads TGTGCCAGCAGTTCCCCTCAGGTCGGTTCCTATGGCTACACCTTC.